This T cell receptor (beta chain) was sequenced during a study of graft-versus-host responses after intestinal transplantation. Study context: The transplants performed in recipients were multivisceral, liver-intestinal, or isolated intestinal. Uniformly, recipients were administered anti-thymocyte globulin induction with subsequent tacrolimus and steroids for two to three years. Study outcomes and limitations: Allografts from individuals with graft-donor T cell macrochimerism displayed high graft-versus-host to host-versus-graft clonal ratios. Early HvG declines after transplant were associated with peak circulating GvH clone levels.

Note on this clone: Its antigen remains unknown.

There are 13 residues in the CDR3. Trimming stripped 4 bases from V and 0 bases from J, with 5 bases between. CDR1 is MNHEY and CDR2 is SMNVEV in the germline V gene (reference sequence). Profiling relied on immunoSEQ multiplex PCR, and the TCRdb table lists in-frame clones only, not all of them. The repertoire holds about 85,000 clones, with 75% to 95% as singletons. V gene TRBV27 combines with J gene TRBJ2-3; D is perhaps TRBD1 (5 bases). The sequenced sample was unstimulated CD8+ T cells sorted from spleen or lymph node cells, obtained before transplant. This receptor was identified in a human donor who was the organ donor for an intestinal transplant. CDR3 region: CASSSGSTDTQYF. The DNA for the CDR3 is TGTGCCAGCAGTTCAGGGAGCACAGATACGCAGTATTTT.